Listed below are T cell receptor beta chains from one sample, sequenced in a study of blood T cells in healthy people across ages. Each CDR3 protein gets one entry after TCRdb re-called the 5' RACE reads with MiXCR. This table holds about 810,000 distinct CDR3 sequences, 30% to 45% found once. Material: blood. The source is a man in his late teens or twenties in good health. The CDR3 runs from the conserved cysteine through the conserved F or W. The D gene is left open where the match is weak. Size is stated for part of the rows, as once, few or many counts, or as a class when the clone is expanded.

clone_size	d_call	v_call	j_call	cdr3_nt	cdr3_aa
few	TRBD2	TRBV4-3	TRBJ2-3	TGCGCCAGCAGCCATCTACTAGCGGGGGGGTCCCGCACAGATACGCAGTATTTT	CASSHLLAGGSRTDTQYF
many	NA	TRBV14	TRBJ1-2	TGTGCCAGCAGCCAAGATCTAGGCTATGGCTACACCTTC	CASSQDLGYGYTF
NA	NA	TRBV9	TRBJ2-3	TGTGCCAGCAGCGGGGTAGGGGGAACAGATACGCAGTATTTT	CASSGVGGTDTQYF
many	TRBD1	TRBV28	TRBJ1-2	TGTGCCAGCAGCCCGGGACAGTTATATGGCTACACCTTC	CASSPGQLYGYTF
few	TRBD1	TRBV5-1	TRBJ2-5	TGCGCCAGCAGCGCCGGACAGGGCGTGACCCAGTACTTC	CASSAGQGVTQYF
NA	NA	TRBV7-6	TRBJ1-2	TGTGCCAGCAGCCCGGTGGGCAGGCTGAAAAGCTACACCTTC	CASSPVGRLKSYTF
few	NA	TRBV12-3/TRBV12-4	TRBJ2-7	TGTGCCAGCAGTGTCGGTTTTACGGGCGAGCAGTACTTC	CASSVGFTGEQYF
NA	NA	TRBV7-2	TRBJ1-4	TGTGCCAGCAGCTTAATCCAGACGGCTAATGAAAAACTGTTTTTT	CASSLIQTANEKLFF
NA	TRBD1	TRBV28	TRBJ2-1	TGTGCCAGCGGACAGGGGACACATGAGCAGTTCTTC	CASGQGTHEQFF
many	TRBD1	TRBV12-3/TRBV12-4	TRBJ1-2	TGTGCCAGCAGTTCGGACAGGGGGACTAACTATGGCTACACCTTC	CASSSDRGTNYGYTF
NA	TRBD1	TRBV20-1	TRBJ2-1	TGCAGTGCTAGAGAGGACAGGGACTACAATGAGCAGTTCTTC	CSAREDRDYNEQFF
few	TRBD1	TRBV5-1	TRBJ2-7	TGCGCCAGCAGTCGAGACACCCCGGGACAGGAGCAGTACTTC	CASSRDTPGQEQYF
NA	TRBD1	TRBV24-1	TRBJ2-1	TGTGCCACCGCGCATGGGGGTCGGACAGGGTACAATGAGCAGTTCTTC	CATAHGGRTGYNEQFF
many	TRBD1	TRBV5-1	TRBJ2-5	TGCGCCAGCAGCCCGGGGACAGACCAAGAGACCCAGTACTTC	CASSPGTDQETQYF
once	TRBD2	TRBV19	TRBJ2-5	TGTGCCAGTATCCGCCTAGCGGGGGGGCTGGACAATGAGCAGTACTTC	CASIRLAGGLDNEQYF
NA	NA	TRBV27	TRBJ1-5	TGTGCCAGCAGTTCTGCCAGACCTAGCAATCAGCCCCAGCATTTT	CASSSARPSNQPQHF
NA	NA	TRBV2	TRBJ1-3	TGTGCCAGCAGTGCCTACAGGGTCTTAACCTCTGGAAACACCATATATTTT	CASSAYRVLTSGNTIYF
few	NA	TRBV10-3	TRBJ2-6	TGTGCCATCAGTAGGGGCCAGGACGGGCAGGTCGGAAGGACTGGGGCCAACGTCCTGACTTTC	CAISRGQDGQVGRTGANVLTF
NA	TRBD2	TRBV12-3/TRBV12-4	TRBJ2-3	TGTGCCAGCCTTCCCAATCGTGGCGGGGGAAGCACAGATATGCAGTATTTT	CASLPNRGGGSTDMQYF
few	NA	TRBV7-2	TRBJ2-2	TGTGCCAGCAGCCCTAGACAGAGAGGGACCGGGGAGCTGTTTTTT	CASSPRQRGTGELFF
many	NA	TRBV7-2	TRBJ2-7	TGTGCCAGCAGCTTAGAACAACTCTACGAGCAGTACTTC	CASSLEQLYEQYF
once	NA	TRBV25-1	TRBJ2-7	TGTGCCAGCAGTGAATATATGGCGGCCGAGCTCTCCTACGAGCAGTACTTC	CASSEYMAAELSYEQYF
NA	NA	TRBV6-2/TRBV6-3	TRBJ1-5	TGTGCCACCCCATTAGATGGTCAGCCCCAGCATTTT	CATPLDGQPQHF
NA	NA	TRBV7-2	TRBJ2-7	TGTGCCAGCAGCCCCCAACAGGGAGCCTACAATGAGCAGTACTTC	CASSPQQGAYNEQYF
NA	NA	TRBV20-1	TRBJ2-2	TGCAGTGCTAGTTATGCAGCGAACACCGGGGAGCTGTTTTTT	CSASYAANTGELFF
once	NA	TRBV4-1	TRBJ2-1	TGCGCCAGCAGCCAAGATATCCTCCGGCCCCCGTTCTTC	CASSQDILRPPFF
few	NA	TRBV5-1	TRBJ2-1	TGCGCCAGCAGCTGGACGACGGGCTACAATGAGCAGTTCTTC	CASSWTTGYNEQFF
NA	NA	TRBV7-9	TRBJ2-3	TGTGCCAGTACGGGACCCTCAAATGATCTCGTCACAGATACGCAGTATTTT	CASTGPSNDLVTDTQYF
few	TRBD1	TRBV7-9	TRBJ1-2	TGTGCCAGCAGCTTAGTTTCTTCAGGGGGATCGAATGGCTACACCTTC	CASSLVSSGGSNGYTF
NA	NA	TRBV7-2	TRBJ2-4	TGTGCCAGCAGCTTAGCGTCATCAGAGGTGGTCAAAAACATTCAGTACTTC	CASSLASSEVVKNIQYF
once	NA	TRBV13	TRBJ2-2	TGTGCCAGCAGCGCGGACCCCGAAGGGACCGGGGAGCTGTTTTTT	CASSADPEGTGELFF